A selection of T cell receptor beta chains follows, all from one sample in a study of cytomegalovirus exposure and HLA in healthy donors. TCRdb's table, derived via immunoSEQ multiplex PCR, lists solely in-frame clones and lacks some. The sample has tens of thousands of clones, around four fifths seen once; the top ten hold 1.5% to 2%. Sequenced sample: PBMCs. These receptors all stem from a man in his thirties or forties in good health and CMV-seronegative. The CDR3 runs from the conserved cysteine through the conserved F or W. Fields, in order: J gene, D gene, clone size, V gene, CDR3 protein, CDR3 DNA. A D gene is named only where the DNA matches it firmly. Clone sizes are given selectively: once, few, many, or a class where the clone is expanded.

j_gene: TRBJ1-4
d_gene: NA
abundance: once
v_gene: TRBV7-8
CDR3aa: CASSLDEVGGRMFF
CDR3nt: TGTGCCAGCAGCTTAGATGAGGTCGGGGGTAGGATGTTTTTT

j_gene: TRBJ1-2
d_gene: NA
abundance: NA
v_gene: TRBV6-1
CDR3aa: CASSFTGSGYTF
CDR3nt: TGTGCCAGCAGTTTTACAGGGAGTGGCTACACCTTC

j_gene: TRBJ2-7
d_gene: NA
abundance: NA
v_gene: TRBV6-5
CDR3aa: CASSGGGVSLYEQYF
CDR3nt: TGTGCCAGCAGTGGGGGAGGCGTTTCCCTCTACGAGCAGTACTTC

j_gene: TRBJ1-2
d_gene: NA
abundance: once
v_gene: TRBV7-2
CDR3aa: CASSFTQSNYGYTF
CDR3nt: TGTGCCAGCAGCTTTACACAGAGTAACTATGGCTACACCTTC

j_gene: TRBJ2-3
d_gene: NA
abundance: few
v_gene: TRBV2
CDR3aa: CASSAVSGTDTQYF
CDR3nt: TGTGCCAGCAGTGCTGTTAGCGGCACAGATACGCAGTATTTT

j_gene: TRBJ1-6
d_gene: NA
abundance: NA
v_gene: TRBV9
CDR3aa: CASSVDGGLDSPLHF
CDR3nt: TGTGCCAGCAGCGTAGACGGAGGGTTGGATTCACCCCTCCACTTT

j_gene: TRBJ1-2
d_gene: TRBD1
abundance: NA
v_gene: TRBV5-1
CDR3aa: CASSNRQGVNGYTF
CDR3nt: TGCGCCAGCAGCAATCGACAGGGGGTCAACGGCTACACCTTC

j_gene: TRBJ2-7
d_gene: NA
abundance: NA
v_gene: TRBV15
CDR3aa: CATSARSRGPWDEQYF
CDR3nt: TGTGCCACCAGCGCCCGCAGTAGGGGCCCGTGGGACGAGCAGTACTTC

j_gene: TRBJ2-1
d_gene: TRBD1
abundance: NA
v_gene: TRBV4-3
CDR3aa: CASSLGTGRAHNEQFF
CDR3nt: TGCGCCAGCAGCCTCGGGACAGGGAGAGCCCACAATGAGCAGTTCTTC

j_gene: TRBJ1-1
d_gene: NA
abundance: NA
v_gene: TRBV25-1
CDR3aa: CASSAWTETTEAFF
CDR3nt: TGTGCCAGCAGTGCCTGGACAGAGACCACTGAAGCTTTCTTT

j_gene: TRBJ1-5
d_gene: NA
abundance: NA
v_gene: TRBV10-1
CDR3aa: CASSDPTQDLPSNQPQHF
CDR3nt: TGCGCCAGCAGCGATCCCACCCAGGACTTGCCGAGCAATCAGCCCCAGCATTTT

j_gene: TRBJ2-5
d_gene: TRBD2
abundance: few
v_gene: TRBV5-1
CDR3aa: CASSSGLVQETQYF
CDR3nt: TGCGCCAGCAGCTCCGGACTAGTCCAAGAGACCCAGTACTTC

j_gene: TRBJ1-6
d_gene: NA
abundance: NA
v_gene: TRBV27
CDR3aa: CASRDIPYNSPLHF
CDR3nt: TGTGCCAGCAGGGACATCCCCTATAATTCACCCCTCCACTTT

j_gene: TRBJ1-2
d_gene: TRBD1
abundance: NA
v_gene: TRBV28
CDR3aa: CASHYVDRDSGYTF
CDR3nt: TGTGCCAGCCATTACGTTGACAGGGACTCTGGCTACACCTTC

j_gene: TRBJ2-3
d_gene: TRBD1
abundance: NA
v_gene: TRBV18
CDR3aa: CASSPRQGTDTQYF
CDR3nt: TGTGCCAGCTCACCTCGACAGGGAACAGATACGCAGTATTTT

j_gene: TRBJ1-2
d_gene: TRBD1
abundance: NA
v_gene: TRBV29-1
CDR3aa: CSVETGVRYTF
CDR3nt: TGCAGCGTTGAGACAGGGGTACGCTACACCTTC

j_gene: TRBJ1-5
d_gene: NA
abundance: NA
v_gene: TRBV15
CDR3aa: CATSRGGGSNQPQHF
CDR3nt: TGTGCCACCAGCAGGGGCGGGGGAAGCAATCAGCCCCAGCATTTT

j_gene: TRBJ1-4
d_gene: TRBD1
abundance: NA
v_gene: TRBV29-1
CDR3aa: CSARQGVNEKLFF
CDR3nt: TGCAGCGCACGACAGGGGGTTAATGAAAAACTGTTTTTT

j_gene: TRBJ1-5
d_gene: NA
abundance: NA
v_gene: TRBV4-1
CDR3aa: CASSQGAPTVNGQPQHF
CDR3nt: TGCGCCAGCAGCCAAGGGGCCCCCACTGTCAACGGTCAGCCCCAGCATTTT

j_gene: TRBJ2-1
d_gene: NA
abundance: NA
v_gene: TRBV5-1
CDR3aa: CASSLDRESGLDEQFF
CDR3nt: TGCGCCAGCAGCTTGGATCGGGAAAGCGGGTTAGATGAGCAGTTCTTC

j_gene: TRBJ1-6
d_gene: TRBD1
abundance: NA
v_gene: TRBV6-1
CDR3aa: CASSPWAGGSSPLHF
CDR3nt: TGTGCCAGCAGTCCTTGGGCAGGGGGTAGTTCACCCCTCCACTTT

j_gene: TRBJ2-7
d_gene: NA
abundance: NA
v_gene: TRBV7-2
CDR3aa: CASSSPGHFYEQYF
CDR3nt: TGTGCCAGCAGCTCGCCGGGACACTTCTACGAGCAGTACTTC

j_gene: TRBJ1-2
d_gene: NA
abundance: few
v_gene: TRBV25-1
CDR3aa: CATSRGGVWGYTF
CDR3nt: TGTGCCACCTCCCGGGGCGGGGTATGGGGCTACACCTTC

j_gene: TRBJ1-1
d_gene: NA
abundance: NA
v_gene: TRBV5-1
CDR3aa: CASRRGGANTEAFF
CDR3nt: TGCGCCAGCAGAAGGGGAGGGGCGAACACTGAAGCTTTCTTT

j_gene: TRBJ1-2
d_gene: NA
abundance: NA
v_gene: TRBV11-2
CDR3aa: CASSAGGAGGYTF
CDR3nt: TGTGCCAGCAGCGCAGGAGGGGCAGGAGGCTACACCTTC

j_gene: TRBJ2-7
d_gene: NA
abundance: NA
v_gene: TRBV7-2
CDR3aa: CASSLYESSYEQYF
CDR3nt: TGTGCCAGCAGCTTATACGAGAGCTCCTACGAGCAGTACTTC

j_gene: TRBJ2-7
d_gene: TRBD2
abundance: NA
v_gene: TRBV2
CDR3aa: CASSFRTSGSGYEQYF
CDR3nt: TGTGCCAGCAGTTTTCGGACTAGCGGGAGTGGTTACGAGCAGTACTTC

j_gene: TRBJ2-7
d_gene: NA
abundance: NA
v_gene: TRBV21-1
CDR3aa: CASSKALWGQDFSYEQYF
CDR3nt: TGTGCCAGCAGCAAAGCGCTTTGGGGACAGGACTTCTCCTACGAGCAGTACTTC

j_gene: TRBJ1-3
d_gene: NA
abundance: NA
v_gene: TRBV7-2
CDR3aa: CASSFSQSSGNTIYF
CDR3nt: TGTGCCAGCAGCTTCAGTCAAAGCTCTGGAAACACCATATATTTT

j_gene: TRBJ2-7
d_gene: NA
abundance: NA
v_gene: TRBV14
CDR3aa: CASSRASTGSYEQYF
CDR3nt: TGTGCCAGCAGCCGAGCCTCGACAGGCTCCTACGAGCAGTACTTC

j_gene: TRBJ2-7
d_gene: TRBD1
abundance: NA
v_gene: TRBV6-5
CDR3aa: CASSPTGAYEQYF
CDR3nt: TGTGCCAGCAGTCCGACAGGGGCCTACGAGCAGTACTTC

j_gene: TRBJ1-5
d_gene: NA
abundance: NA
v_gene: TRBV18
CDR3aa: CASSPQGGGNQPQHF
CDR3nt: TGTGCCAGCTCACCACAGGGTGGAGGGAATCAGCCCCAGCATTTT

j_gene: TRBJ2-7
d_gene: NA
abundance: NA
v_gene: TRBV30
CDR3aa: CAWSLLGGSYEQYF
CDR3nt: TGTGCCTGGAGCTTACTAGGTGGGAGTTACGAGCAGTACTTC

j_gene: TRBJ2-7
d_gene: NA
abundance: NA
v_gene: TRBV30
CDR3aa: CAWSANYEQYF
CDR3nt: TGTGCCTGGAGTGCGAATTACGAGCAGTACTTC

j_gene: TRBJ2-7
d_gene: TRBD1
abundance: NA
v_gene: TRBV18
CDR3aa: CASSPGWDRGGEQYF
CDR3nt: TGTGCCAGCTCACCCGGCTGGGACAGGGGGGGGGAGCAGTACTTC

j_gene: TRBJ1-2
d_gene: NA
abundance: NA
v_gene: TRBV7-6
CDR3aa: CASSGERVRDGYTF
CDR3nt: TGTGCCAGCAGCGGAGAGCGGGTACGGGATGGCTACACCTTC

j_gene: TRBJ1-2
d_gene: NA
abundance: NA
v_gene: TRBV28
CDR3aa: CASSLSTGRRARASQPYGYTF
CDR3nt: TGTGCCAGCAGTTTGTCGACGGGCCGGAGGGCCCGGGCTTCACAACCCTATGGCTACACCTTC

j_gene: TRBJ2-7
d_gene: NA
abundance: NA
v_gene: TRBV21-1
CDR3aa: CASSKGRDRVPEQYF
CDR3nt: TGTGCCAGCAGCAAAGGAAGGGACAGGGTTCCCGAGCAGTACTTC

j_gene: TRBJ2-7
d_gene: NA
abundance: NA
v_gene: TRBV4-3
CDR3aa: CASRLNHGTWGGEQYF
CDR3nt: TGCGCCAGCAGGCTAAACCATGGGACATGGGGTGGCGAGCAGTACTTC

j_gene: TRBJ2-3
d_gene: TRBD1
abundance: NA
v_gene: TRBV9
CDR3aa: CASSGVSQGASTDTQYF
CDR3nt: TGTGCCAGCAGCGGGGTCTCACAGGGGGCCAGCACAGATACGCAGTATTTT

j_gene: TRBJ2-2
d_gene: NA
abundance: NA
v_gene: TRBV27
CDR3aa: CASSSRRNENTGELFF
CDR3nt: TGTGCCAGCAGTTCACGGCGGAATGAGAACACCGGGGAGCTGTTTTTT

j_gene: TRBJ1-2
d_gene: TRBD1
abundance: NA
v_gene: TRBV6-5
CDR3aa: CASSLQGQAGYTF
CDR3nt: TGTGCCAGCAGTTTACAGGGGCAGGCTGGCTACACCTTC

j_gene: TRBJ2-5
d_gene: NA
abundance: NA
v_gene: TRBV2
CDR3aa: CASRDGLRVETQYF
CDR3nt: TGTGCCAGCAGAGATGGACTACGTGTGGAGACCCAGTACTTC

j_gene: TRBJ2-7
d_gene: TRBD2
abundance: NA
v_gene: TRBV18
CDR3aa: CASSPTSGVSEQYF
CDR3nt: TGTGCCAGCTCACCGACTAGCGGGGTTAGCGAGCAGTACTTC

j_gene: TRBJ1-2
d_gene: TRBD1
abundance: NA
v_gene: TRBV5-1
CDR3aa: CASTQVPGQGGYGYTF
CDR3nt: TGCGCCAGTACACAAGTCCCGGGACAGGGGGGGTATGGCTACACCTTC

j_gene: TRBJ2-3
d_gene: TRBD1
abundance: NA
v_gene: TRBV18
CDR3aa: CASSPMTGDTDTQYF
CDR3nt: TGTGCCAGCTCACCGATGACAGGGGACACAGATACGCAGTATTTT

j_gene: TRBJ2-3
d_gene: NA
abundance: NA
v_gene: TRBV7-2
CDR3aa: CASSFGSSTDTQYF
CDR3nt: TGTGCCAGCAGCTTCGGGAGTAGCACAGATACGCAGTATTTT

j_gene: TRBJ2-2
d_gene: NA
abundance: NA
v_gene: TRBV5-1
CDR3aa: CASSLDGVGELFF
CDR3nt: TGCGCCAGCAGCTTGGACGGGGTGGGGGAGCTGTTTTTT

j_gene: TRBJ1-1
d_gene: TRBD1
abundance: NA
v_gene: TRBV4-2
CDR3aa: CASGKQGVTEAFF
CDR3nt: TGTGCCAGCGGAAAACAGGGGGTCACTGAAGCTTTCTTT

j_gene: TRBJ2-5
d_gene: NA
abundance: NA
v_gene: TRBV7-9
CDR3aa: CASSAPGLGVVETQYF
CDR3nt: TGTGCCAGCAGCGCCCCGGGACTGGGGGTGGTCGAGACCCAGTACTTC

j_gene: TRBJ1-4
d_gene: NA
abundance: few
v_gene: TRBV18
CDR3aa: CASSSNEKLFF
CDR3nt: TGTGCCAGCTCGAGTAATGAAAAACTGTTTTTT

j_gene: TRBJ2-5
d_gene: TRBD1
abundance: few
v_gene: TRBV20-1
CDR3aa: CSADREETQYF
CDR3nt: TGCAGTGCTGACAGGGAAGAGACCCAGTACTTC

j_gene: TRBJ1-4
d_gene: NA
abundance: NA
v_gene: TRBV5-6
CDR3aa: CASSLVSATNEKLFF
CDR3nt: TGTGCCAGCAGCTTGGTGAGCGCAACTAATGAAAAACTGTTTTTT

j_gene: TRBJ1-2
d_gene: NA
abundance: NA
v_gene: TRBV7-2
CDR3aa: CASSPSSRGYFSGYTF
CDR3nt: TGTGCCAGCAGTCCATCCTCCAGGGGCTACTTTTCTGGCTACACCTTC

j_gene: TRBJ1-6
d_gene: NA
abundance: NA
v_gene: TRBV19
CDR3aa: CASSGADYNSPLHF
CDR3nt: TGTGCCAGTAGTGGGGCGGATTATAATTCACCCCTCCACTTT